This is a list of T cell receptor beta chains from one sample in a study of patients and donors after allogeneic stem cell transplantation. One entry per CDR3 protein, called by TCRdb with MiXCR from the RT-PCR reads. This repertoire shows 150,000 to 200,000 distinct CDR3 sequences, 20% to 25% found once; its top ten account for roughly a quarter. Sample: blood, either unsorted or a sorted T cell fraction (not recorded which). The source of these receptors is a human donor who was either an allogeneic HSCT recipient or a stem cell or donor lymphocyte infusion donor (not recorded which). It is not recorded whose cells these are; they may come from a transplant donor. The CDR3 runs from the conserved cysteine through the conserved F or W. A D gene is named only where the DNA matches it firmly. The size of a clone is reported for some rows only, either as once, few or many, or as a class for expanded clones.

clone_size: -
v_call: TRBV20-1
d_call: -
j_call: TRBJ2-2
cdr3_aa: CSARVSGLSNTGELFF
cdr3_nt: TGCAGTGCTAGAGTTTCAGGACTGTCGAACACCGGGGAGCTGTTTTTT

clone_size: medium-sized
v_call: TRBV7-2
d_call: TRBD2
j_call: TRBJ2-3
cdr3_aa: CASSSGLAADTQYF
cdr3_nt: TGTGCCAGCAGCTCTGGACTAGCAGCAGATACGCAGTATTTT

clone_size: few
v_call: TRBV20-1
d_call: -
j_call: TRBJ1-5
cdr3_aa: CSARRGLYSNQPQHF
cdr3_nt: TGCAGTGCTAGACGGGGACTGTATAGCAATCAGCCCCAGCATTTT

clone_size: -
v_call: TRBV20-1
d_call: TRBD2
j_call: TRBJ2-7
cdr3_aa: CSATLAGAFTYEQYF
cdr3_nt: TGCAGTGCTACCTTAGCGGGGGCCTTTACCTACGAGCAGTACTTC

clone_size: -
v_call: TRBV2
d_call: -
j_call: TRBJ2-7
cdr3_aa: CASSETVTAYEQYF
cdr3_nt: TGTGCCAGCAGCGAGACAGTGACAGCCTACGAGCAGTACTTC

clone_size: few
v_call: TRBV4-2
d_call: -
j_call: TRBJ1-2
cdr3_aa: CASSQEGITANYGYTF
cdr3_nt: TGTGCCAGCAGCCAAGAGGGAATCACCGCCAACTATGGCTACACCTTC

clone_size: -
v_call: TRBV3-1
d_call: TRBD1
j_call: TRBJ1-2
cdr3_aa: CASSLKDRGEYGYTF
cdr3_nt: TGTGCCAGCAGCCTTAAGGACAGGGGCGAGTATGGCTACACCTTC

clone_size: few
v_call: TRBV6-5
d_call: TRBD1
j_call: TRBJ1-6
cdr3_aa: CASGWDSRNSPLHF
cdr3_nt: TGTGCCAGCGGCTGGGACAGTAGGAATTCACCCCTCCACTTT

clone_size: -
v_call: TRBV7-2
d_call: -
j_call: TRBJ1-1
cdr3_aa: CASSLAPVAFF
cdr3_nt: TGTGCCAGCAGCTTGGCCCCAGTGGCTTTCTTT

clone_size: few
v_call: TRBV6-5
d_call: -
j_call: TRBJ2-3
cdr3_aa: CASSYSSLRGDTQYF
cdr3_nt: TGTGCCAGCAGTTACTCGTCCCTTCGGGGGGATACGCAGTATTTT

clone_size: once
v_call: TRBV5-6
d_call: -
j_call: TRBJ2-5
cdr3_aa: CASSFQQILIQETQYF
cdr3_nt: TGTGCCAGCAGCTTCCAACAGATATTGATCCAAGAGACCCAGTACTTC

clone_size: -
v_call: TRBV29-1
d_call: -
j_call: TRBJ2-2
cdr3_aa: CSVESRGMLGSTGELFF
cdr3_nt: TGCAGCGTTGAATCCCGCGGTATGTTGGGGAGCACCGGGGAGCTGTTTTTT

clone_size: once
v_call: TRBV7-9
d_call: TRBD2
j_call: TRBJ2-5
cdr3_aa: CASSLTQTSGVQETQYF
cdr3_nt: TGTGCCAGCAGCTTAACACAGACTAGCGGGGTCCAAGAGACCCAGTACTTC

clone_size: -
v_call: TRBV7-9
d_call: -
j_call: TRBJ2-2
cdr3_aa: CASRGRGLNTGELFF
cdr3_nt: TGTGCCTCGAGGGGTCGGGGTTTAAACACCGGGGAGCTGTTTTTT

clone_size: -
v_call: TRBV7-3
d_call: TRBD2
j_call: TRBJ2-3
cdr3_aa: CASSLSMGGTDTQYF
cdr3_nt: TGTGCCAGCAGCTTAAGTATGGGAGGGACAGATACGCAGTATTTT

clone_size: few
v_call: TRBV5-1
d_call: -
j_call: TRBJ2-1
cdr3_aa: CASSLAGVSEQFF
cdr3_nt: TGCGCCAGCAGCTTGGCAGGGGTGAGTGAGCAGTTCTTC

clone_size: -
v_call: TRBV5-1
d_call: -
j_call: TRBJ2-5
cdr3_aa: CASSPAPQETQYF
cdr3_nt: TGCGCCAGCAGCCCAGCGCCCCAAGAGACCCAGTACTTC

clone_size: few
v_call: TRBV19
d_call: -
j_call: TRBJ1-5
cdr3_aa: CASTTLTHSNQPQHF
cdr3_nt: TGTGCCAGTACCACACTGACACATAGCAATCAGCCCCAGCATTTT

clone_size: few
v_call: TRBV20-1
d_call: TRBD2
j_call: TRBJ2-1
cdr3_aa: CSARVFLAEGVDEQFF
cdr3_nt: TGCAGTGCTAGAGTTTTCCTAGCGGAGGGTGTGGATGAGCAGTTCTTC

clone_size: -
v_call: TRBV5-1
d_call: -
j_call: TRBJ1-1
cdr3_aa: CASSSPGMAEAFF
cdr3_nt: TGCGCCAGCAGCAGTCCGGGTATGGCTGAAGCTTTCTTT

clone_size: -
v_call: TRBV29-1
d_call: -
j_call: TRBJ2-3
cdr3_aa: CSVDWAYSDTQYF
cdr3_nt: TGCAGCGTTGATTGGGCCTACTCAGATACGCAGTATTTT

clone_size: few
v_call: TRBV12-3/TRBV12-4
d_call: -
j_call: TRBJ2-5
cdr3_aa: CASSRGFQETQYF
cdr3_nt: TGTGCCAGCAGCCGGGGATTCCAAGAGACCCAGTACTTC

clone_size: -
v_call: TRBV12-3/TRBV12-4
d_call: TRBD1
j_call: TRBJ1-5
cdr3_aa: CASSAQSGTGHQPQHF
cdr3_nt: TGTGCCAGCAGTGCACAATCCGGGACAGGGCATCAGCCCCAGCATTTT

clone_size: -
v_call: TRBV10-2
d_call: -
j_call: TRBJ1-5
cdr3_aa: CASSEPRAGLVDQPQHF
cdr3_nt: TGCGCCAGCAGTGAGCCCAGAGCGGGGCTGGTAGACCAGCCCCAGCATTTT

clone_size: -
v_call: TRBV27
d_call: TRBD1
j_call: TRBJ1-5
cdr3_aa: CASSSGQNQPQHF
cdr3_nt: TGTGCCAGCAGCTCGGGACAGAATCAGCCCCAGCATTTT

clone_size: many
v_call: TRBV12-3/TRBV12-4
d_call: -
j_call: TRBJ1-1
cdr3_aa: CASGYLGTEAFF
cdr3_nt: TGTGCCAGCGGGTATTTGGGGACTGAAGCTTTCTTT

clone_size: -
v_call: TRBV20-1
d_call: TRBD2
j_call: TRBJ2-7
cdr3_aa: CSARDSGTSGVNEQYF
cdr3_nt: TGCAGTGCTAGAGATAGTGGGACTAGCGGGGTTAACGAGCAGTACTTC

clone_size: -
v_call: TRBV2
d_call: TRBD2
j_call: TRBJ2-5
cdr3_aa: CASPLAGQETQYF
cdr3_nt: TGTGCCAGTCCTTTAGCGGGGCAAGAGACCCAGTACTTC

clone_size: -
v_call: TRBV12-5
d_call: -
j_call: TRBJ2-1
cdr3_aa: CSSQAVYNEQFF
cdr3_nt: TGTTCAAGCCAGGCAGTCTACAATGAGCAGTTCTTC

clone_size: many
v_call: TRBV12-3/TRBV12-4
d_call: TRBD1
j_call: TRBJ1-1
cdr3_aa: CASSSQTGAEAFF
cdr3_nt: TGTGCCAGCAGTTCCCAAACAGGGGCTGAAGCTTTCTTT

clone_size: few
v_call: TRBV20-1
d_call: -
j_call: TRBJ1-1
cdr3_aa: CSARDQGRGNTEAFF
cdr3_nt: TGCAGTGCTAGAGATCAGGGGAGAGGAAACACTGAAGCTTTCTTT

clone_size: few
v_call: TRBV12-3/TRBV12-4
d_call: -
j_call: TRBJ1-5
cdr3_aa: CASSSNRVGLNQPQHF
cdr3_nt: TGTGCCAGCAGTTCAAACCGGGTCGGCCTCAATCAGCCCCAGCATTTT

clone_size: -
v_call: TRBV6-1
d_call: -
j_call: TRBJ1-6
cdr3_aa: CASNKGRDSPLHF
cdr3_nt: TGTGCCAGCAACAAGGGGAGGGATTCACCCCTCCACTTT

clone_size: few
v_call: TRBV20-1
d_call: TRBD1
j_call: TRBJ2-2
cdr3_aa: CSAWGQANTGELFF
cdr3_nt: TGCAGTGCTTGGGGACAGGCGAACACCGGGGAGCTGTTTTTT

clone_size: -
v_call: TRBV9
d_call: -
j_call: TRBJ1-2
cdr3_aa: CASSPGRGYGYTF
cdr3_nt: TGTGCCAGCAGCCCAGGGAGGGGCTATGGCTACACCTTC

clone_size: -
v_call: TRBV5-1
d_call: TRBD2
j_call: TRBJ2-1
cdr3_aa: CASSFFGSGRRFNEQFF
cdr3_nt: TGCGCCAGCAGCTTCTTTGGTAGCGGGAGGCGTTTCAATGAGCAGTTCTTC

clone_size: -
v_call: TRBV2
d_call: TRBD2
j_call: TRBJ2-5
cdr3_aa: CASSKLAGAEETQYF
cdr3_nt: TGTGCCAGCAGTAAACTAGCGGGGGCGGAAGAGACCCAGTACTTC

clone_size: -
v_call: TRBV7-6
d_call: -
j_call: TRBJ1-1
cdr3_aa: CASSPPTGRGNTEAFF
cdr3_nt: TGTGCCAGCAGCCCCCCGACAGGCCGAGGTAACACTGAAGCTTTCTTT

clone_size: few
v_call: TRBV4-2
d_call: -
j_call: TRBJ2-2
cdr3_aa: CASSQVTGDTGELFF
cdr3_nt: TGTGCCAGCAGCCAAGTGACGGGAGACACCGGGGAGCTGTTTTTT

clone_size: -
v_call: TRBV6-6
d_call: -
j_call: TRBJ1-1
cdr3_aa: CASSYHDGTGTEAFF
cdr3_nt: TGTGCCAGCAGTTACCACGATGGGACGGGCACTGAAGCTTTCTTT

clone_size: -
v_call: TRBV20-1
d_call: TRBD1
j_call: TRBJ2-7
cdr3_aa: CSAWDSYEQYF
cdr3_nt: TGCAGTGCTTGGGACAGCTACGAGCAGTACTTC

clone_size: -
v_call: TRBV6-5
d_call: -
j_call: TRBJ2-7
cdr3_aa: CASSFDNYEQYF
cdr3_nt: TGTGCCAGCAGTTTCGACAACTACGAGCAGTACTTC

clone_size: -
v_call: TRBV2
d_call: -
j_call: TRBJ2-7
cdr3_aa: CASSEAYNRPYF
cdr3_nt: TGTGCCAGCAGTGAAGCGTACAATAGGCCGTACTTC

clone_size: -
v_call: TRBV5-1
d_call: -
j_call: TRBJ1-3
cdr3_aa: CASSPDGTTGNTIYF
cdr3_nt: TGCGCCAGCAGCCCCGATGGGACAACTGGAAACACCATATATTTT

clone_size: -
v_call: TRBV5-1
d_call: -
j_call: TRBJ1-2
cdr3_aa: CASSLQGRANYGYTF
cdr3_nt: TGCGCCAGCAGCTTGCAGGGTAGAGCAAACTATGGCTACACCTTC

clone_size: -
v_call: TRBV9
d_call: TRBD2
j_call: TRBJ2-7
cdr3_aa: CASSVVQAGAEQYF
cdr3_nt: TGTGCCAGCAGCGTAGTGCAAGCGGGAGCCGAGCAGTACTTC